This T cell receptor (beta chain) was documented in a study of shared clonotypes between healthy human individuals. Background on the study: The study used three CD4 naive, three CD4 memory, two CD8 naive and one CD8 memory plate per donor.

Data came from immunoSEQ multiplex PCR; TCRdb stores just in-frame clones and leaves some out. The sample gives hundreds of thousands of clones, approximately 97% of which show up once; about 0.32% is in the top ten. Donors were healthy HIV-negative adults without recent acute infections or vaccinations. Unmatched junction bases numbered 17, after V lost 7 bases and J lost 3 bases. The CDR3 loop spans 17 amino acids. The germline V gene has CDR1 SNHLY and CDR2 FYNNEI. Sequences were obtained from memory CD8+ T cells sorted from blood. Regarding subset: CD45RO+ cells pooled with CCR7-negative TemRA cells. The TCR comes from a man aged 30 to 39 in good health. V usage is TRBV2 and J usage is TRBJ1-2; TRBD1 matches 7 bases. The CDR3 coding sequence is TGTGCCAGCAATAGAGAGGGGGCATCGGGATCTCACTATGGCTACACCTTC. This codes for CASNREGASGSHYGYTF.